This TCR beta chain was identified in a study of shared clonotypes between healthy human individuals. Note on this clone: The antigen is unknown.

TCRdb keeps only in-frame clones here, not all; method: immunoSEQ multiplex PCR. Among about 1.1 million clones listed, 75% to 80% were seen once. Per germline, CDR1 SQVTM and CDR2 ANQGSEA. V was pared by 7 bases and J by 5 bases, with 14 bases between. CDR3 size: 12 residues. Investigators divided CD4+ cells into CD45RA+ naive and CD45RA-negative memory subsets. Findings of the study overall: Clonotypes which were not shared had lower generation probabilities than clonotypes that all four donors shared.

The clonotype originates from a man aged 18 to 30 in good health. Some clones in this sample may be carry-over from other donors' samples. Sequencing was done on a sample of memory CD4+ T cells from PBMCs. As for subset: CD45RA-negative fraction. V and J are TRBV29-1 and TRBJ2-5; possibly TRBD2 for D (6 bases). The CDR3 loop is CSGGRQDETQYF. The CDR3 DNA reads TGCAGCGGTGGGAGGCAGGACGAGACCCAGTACTTC.